This T cell receptor (beta chain) was retrieved from a study of Graves' ophthalmopathy and Graves' hyperthyroidism. Moderate-to-severe activity, CAS at least 3, NOSPECS at least 4 and duration under 3 months characterized donors with ophthalmopathy. Clinicians made diagnoses from clinical symptoms, serum thyroxine, TRAb, thyroid ultrasound and orbital computed tomography. This clonotype was counted at least ten times. Its antigen remains unknown. General observations from the study: Blood repertoires reportedly contained most expanded thyroid clonotypes above 0.001 frequency. Ophthalmopathy and stable hyperthyroidism were discriminated by a 13-signature model, with 87.88% sensitivity and about 76% specificity.

The study amplified TCR beta CDR3 regions using RNA transcripts. RT-PCR in the first round used HTBI primers; a second-round multiplex PCR followed. MiXCR, applied by TCRdb to the multiplex PCR reads, yields one record per CDR3 protein. Of about 400,000 distinct CDR3 sequences listed, about a sixth are singletons. The CDR3 sequence is 13 residues long. CDR1 and CDR2 from the germline V gene are MDHEN and SYDVKM. V lost 8 bases to trimming and J lost 6 bases, with 16 bases between them. V and J are TRBV28 and TRBJ1-2; possibly TRBD1 for D (5 bases). The sequence came from a young woman with Graves' ophthalmopathy. The sample taken for sequencing was peripheral blood. The DNA for the CDR3 is TGTGCCAGCGGAGACGGGGGAATTGATGGCTACACCTTC. Amino acids: CASGDGGIDGYTF.